This T cell receptor (beta chain) stems from a study of cytomegalovirus exposure and HLA in healthy donors. Vbeta (60) and Jbeta (13) primers were used in the PCR. As processed by the authors: Roughly 11 million shared chains were among the approximately 80 million unique TCR beta chains that a later analysis counted. The assay was immunoSEQ multiplex PCR, and TCRdb's table has in-frame clones only and misses some. D and trimming were read from the DNA, whereas the V and J calls and clone size are those reported in that table. Of some 150,000 clones listed, about three fifths are singletons. On this clone itself: What it recognizes is unknown.

The CDR3 spans 12 residues. CDR1 and CDR2 from the germline V gene are SGHAT and FQNNGV. Trimming pared 6 bases from V and 10 bases from J, leaving 13 bases between. The study's findings and limits: Owing to their indistinguishability, certain V segments, notably TRBV6-2 and TRBV6-3, were excluded. Later analysis identified a missense DCLRE1C variant that was linked to TCR beta V- and J-gene trimming.

This TCR was recovered from a woman in her 30s in good health and CMV-seropositive. The chain joins TRBV11-2 to TRBJ1-5; possibly TRBD1 for D (5 bases). Sequenced material: PBMCs. CDR3: CASSGGKSPQHF. The CDR3 DNA reads as TGTGCCAGCAGTGGGGGGAAGAGTCCCCAGCATTTT.